This is a list of T cell receptor beta chains from one sample in a study. TCRdb re-derived calls from the 5' RACE reads in MiXCR, one entry per CDR3 protein. The sample yields some 11,000 distinct CDR3 sequences, around a quarter seen once. The sample taken for sequencing was Tregs sorted from a lymph node. These receptors came from a female donor with breast cancer. Both conserved end residues are part of each CDR3. D genes are given only for firm matches. Clone size is shown for a subset of rows, as once, few, many or a class of expanded clone.

j_gene,d_gene,abundance,v_gene,CDR3nt,CDR3aa
TRBJ2-1,TRBD2,.,TRBV3-1,TGTGCCAGCAGCCCCCGACTAGCTAAGTACAATGAGCAGTTCTTC,CASSPRLAKYNEQFF
TRBJ2-4,.,many,TRBV25-1,TGTGCCAGTGAAGGGGGCATTCAGTACTTC,CASEGGIQYF
TRBJ2-1,TRBD2,many,TRBV9,TGTGCCAGCAGCGAAGGCGGGGGTAACTACAATGAGCAGTTCTTC,CASSEGGGNYNEQFF
TRBJ1-6,.,many,TRBV7-8,TGTGCCAGCAGCTTAGCGCCTTTTAACAGGCAGACTTCACCCCTCCACTTT,CASSLAPFNRQTSPLHF
TRBJ2-1,.,.,TRBV20-1,TGCAGTGCTAGAGATCTAGCGCTATACAATGAGCAGTTCTTC,CSARDLALYNEQFF
TRBJ2-2,.,many,TRBV24-1,TGTGCCACCAGTGATTTACCGGGGGCCGGGGAGCTGTTTTTT,CATSDLPGAGELFF
TRBJ1-6,.,many,TRBV15,TGTGCCACCAGCAGCGGACGGTATAATTCACCCCTCCACTTT,CATSSGRYNSPLHF
TRBJ1-4,.,many,TRBV2,TGTGCCAGCAGGGTGACAGGCCGGTTTGAAAAACTGTTTTTT,CASRVTGRFEKLFF
TRBJ1-1,.,.,TRBV15,TGTGCCACCAGCATCAGGGACTTCGGAGGTACTGAAGCTTTCTTT,CATSIRDFGGTEAFF
TRBJ2-7,.,.,TRBV6-6,TGTGACAGAAGTTTGGGGAATAGCGCATACGAGCAGTACTTC,CDRSLGNSAYEQYF
TRBJ2-1,TRBD2,.,TRBV29-1,TGCAGCGTGGAACTAGCGGGAGCTAAGTTCTTC,CSVELAGAKFF
TRBJ2-1,.,few,TRBV20-1,TGCAGTGCTAGTAGGGGGTTTACCTACAATGAGCAGTTCTTC,CSASRGFTYNEQFF
TRBJ2-1,.,medium-sized,TRBV7-3,TGTGCCAGCAGCCCCATAAGGAGGGGAAAGATTAATGAGCAGTTCTTC,CASSPIRRGKINEQFF
TRBJ1-1,.,many,TRBV27,TGTGCCAGCAGTTTCTCGGTGAACACTGAAGCTTTCTTT,CASSFSVNTEAFF
TRBJ2-7,.,many,TRBV20-1,TGCAGTGCTAGAGATCTGCGGGACAGCCGCGAGCAGTACTTC,CSARDLRDSREQYF
TRBJ2-1,TRBD2,.,TRBV7-9,TGTGCCAGGAGCTTAGTAGGCCTAGCGGGAGATCTTTCCCACAATGAGCAGTTCTTC,CARSLVGLAGDLSHNEQFF
TRBJ2-7,TRBD2,.,TRBV20-1,TGCAGTGCCCGGACTAGCGGCCTCGAGCAGTACTTC,CSARTSGLEQYF
TRBJ2-1,.,many,TRBV29-1,TGCAGCGTTGACGACAGTATTAGCCCCTACAATGAGCAGTTCTTC,CSVDDSISPYNEQFF
TRBJ2-1,TRBD2,many,TRBV6-1,TGTGCCAGCAGTGAAGCCCCCGCGGGACTAGCGGGAGTCTTGTACAATGAGCAGTTCTTC,CASSEAPAGLAGVLYNEQFF
TRBJ2-1,TRBD2,medium-sized,TRBV20-1,TGCAGTGCTAGAGGATTAGCGGGAGGGTACAATGAGCAGTTCTTC,CSARGLAGGYNEQFF
TRBJ2-5,TRBD1,few,TRBV6-6,TGTGCCAGCAGTCACGGGACAGGGGGCACGTTAGAGACCCAGTACTTC,CASSHGTGGTLETQYF
TRBJ2-1,TRBD2,many,TRBV25-1,TGTGCCAGCAGTGAATATGGGGCGGGAGCCTACAATGAGCAGTTCTTC,CASSEYGAGAYNEQFF
TRBJ2-1,.,.,TRBV24-1,TGTGCCACCAGTAAAGCGCTAGCCTACAATGAGCAGTTCTTC,CATSKALAYNEQFF
TRBJ2-1,.,.,TRBV7-6,TGTGCCAGCAGCCCCGGTGGGGCGGGGTACAATGAGCAGTTCTTC,CASSPGGAGYNEQFF
TRBJ1-1,.,medium-sized,TRBV6-5,TGTGCCAGCAGTTACAGGGTGGGCACTGAAGCTTTCTTT,CASSYRVGTEAFF
TRBJ2-7,.,.,TRBV20-1,TGCAGTGCTGGGGTCGGGGCAGGGTCTGCGCACGAGCAGTACTTC,CSAGVGAGSAHEQYF
TRBJ2-7,TRBD2,.,TRBV19,TGTGCCAGTAGTATAGATACCGGGACTAGCTACTACGAGCAGTACTTC,CASSIDTGTSYYEQYF
TRBJ1-5,.,few,TRBV9,TGTGCCAGCAGCCTCCAGGGCCGGGAGCTGAATCAGCCCCAGCATTTT,CASSLQGRELNQPQHF
TRBJ1-4,.,medium-sized,TRBV15,TGTGCCACCAGCAGAGGATTTAATGAAAAACTGTTTTTT,CATSRGFNEKLFF
TRBJ1-1,.,many,TRBV6-6,TGTGCCAGCAGTTACGGGGGGCGGGAAGCTTTCTTT,CASSYGGREAFF
TRBJ2-1,.,few,TRBV11-2,TGTGCCAGCAGCTTAGACCAAAATGAGCAGTCCTTC,CASSLDQNEQSF
TRBJ2-1,.,once,TRBV5-1,TGCGCCAGCAGCTTGAACGGGGAGTTCTACAATGAGCAGCTCTTC,CASSLNGEFYNEQLF